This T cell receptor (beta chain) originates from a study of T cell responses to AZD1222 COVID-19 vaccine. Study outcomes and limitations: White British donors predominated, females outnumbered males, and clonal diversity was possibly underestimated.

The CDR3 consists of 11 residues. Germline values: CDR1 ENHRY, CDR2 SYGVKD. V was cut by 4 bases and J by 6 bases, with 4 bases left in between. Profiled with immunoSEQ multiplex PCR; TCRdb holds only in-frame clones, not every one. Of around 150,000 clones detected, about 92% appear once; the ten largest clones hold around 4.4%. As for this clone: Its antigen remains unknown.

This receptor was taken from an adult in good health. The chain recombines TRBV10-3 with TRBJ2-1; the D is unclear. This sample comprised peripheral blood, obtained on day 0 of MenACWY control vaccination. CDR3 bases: TGTGCCATCAGTGCCCGCAATGAGCAGTTCTTC. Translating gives CAISARNEQFF.